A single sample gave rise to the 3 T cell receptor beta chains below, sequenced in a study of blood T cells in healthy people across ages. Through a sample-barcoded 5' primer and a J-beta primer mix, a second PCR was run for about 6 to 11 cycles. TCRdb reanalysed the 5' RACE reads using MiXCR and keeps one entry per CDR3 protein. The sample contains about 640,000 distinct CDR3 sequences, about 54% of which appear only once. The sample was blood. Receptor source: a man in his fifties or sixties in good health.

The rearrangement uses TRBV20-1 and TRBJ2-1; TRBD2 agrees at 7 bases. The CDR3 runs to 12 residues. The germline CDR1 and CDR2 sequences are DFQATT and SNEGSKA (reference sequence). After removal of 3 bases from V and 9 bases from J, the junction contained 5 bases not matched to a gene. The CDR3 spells CSASGGYREQFF. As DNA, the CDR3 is TGCAGTGCTAGCGGGGGGTACCGTGAGCAGTTCTTC.

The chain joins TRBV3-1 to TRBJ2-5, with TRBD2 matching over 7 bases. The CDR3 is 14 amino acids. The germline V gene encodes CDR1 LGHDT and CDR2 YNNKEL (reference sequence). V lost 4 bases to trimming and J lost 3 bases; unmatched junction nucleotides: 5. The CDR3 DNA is TGTGCCAGCAGCCGAGATCTAGCGGAAGAGACCCAGTACTTC. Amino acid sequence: CASSRDLAEETQYF.

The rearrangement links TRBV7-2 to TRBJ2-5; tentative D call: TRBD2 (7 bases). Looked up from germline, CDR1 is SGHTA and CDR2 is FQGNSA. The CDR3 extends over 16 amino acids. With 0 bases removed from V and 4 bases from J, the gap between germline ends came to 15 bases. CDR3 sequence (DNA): TGTGCCAGCAGCTTAGCCGCGGGGGCCGTTGGAGAGACCCAGTACTTC. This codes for CASSLAAGAVGETQYF.